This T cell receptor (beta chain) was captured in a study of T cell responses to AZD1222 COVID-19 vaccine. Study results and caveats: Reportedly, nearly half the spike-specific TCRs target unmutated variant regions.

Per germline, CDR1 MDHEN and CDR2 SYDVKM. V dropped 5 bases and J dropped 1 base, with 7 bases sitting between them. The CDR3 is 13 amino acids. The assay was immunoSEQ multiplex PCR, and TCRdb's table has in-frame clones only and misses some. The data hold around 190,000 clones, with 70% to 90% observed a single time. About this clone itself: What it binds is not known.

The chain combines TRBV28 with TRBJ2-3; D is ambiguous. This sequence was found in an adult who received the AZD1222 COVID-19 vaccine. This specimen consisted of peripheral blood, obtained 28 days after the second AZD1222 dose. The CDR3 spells CASSPPGTDTQYF. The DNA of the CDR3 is TGTGCCAGCAGTCCTCCCGGCACAGATACGCAGTATTTT.